What follows describes a single TCR beta chain. Its antigen target is currently unknown. No much larger clone exists at a distance of one base, and base qualities are not known. The sample has other DNA sequences that encode this CDR3 too. This record comes from a study of blood T cell repertoires in COVID-19 (dated by TCRdb to the early 2020s). With respect to the entire study: Samples from collaborators originated in the United States, Italy and Spain and spanned both the acute and convalescent phases of COVID-19. Subjects who had been exposed to COVID-19, were actively infected with it, or had recovered from it provided the deeply sampled blood TCRbeta repertoires that made up the dataset. The repertoires were released in a freely available public database intended as a resource for research on the immune response to SARS-CoV-2. HLA class I and class II types, where available, came from metadata supplied by the sample provider rather than from assay-based typing. Samples came from the ongoing ImmuneRACE study (first 160 participants) plus 1,254 subjects from 6 global collaborators. The prospective study material was composed of cDNA or gDNA derived from T cells, B-cell-depleted T cells, or PBMCs. Nearly every sample came with metadata listing a de-identified subject ID, COVID-19 status, age in years and sex. Overall study results and their limits: Clinical and demographic metadata were provided uncurated, with the amount varying by source and participant.

From the cysteine through the phenylalanine, the CDR3 covers 15 amino acids. Just the 45-base CDR3 DNA is kept, in frame starting at base 1. Ends trimmed: V by 4 bases, J by 3 bases; bases unmatched to a gene: 4. CDR1 and CDR2, looked up from the germline V gene, are SGHRS and YFSETQ. TCRbeta CDR3 regions were amplified from genomic DNA by means of the immunoSEQ Assay, a bias-controlled multiplex PCR. On the authors' methods: The number of nucleated cells in each sample was estimated from the amplification of reference gene primers within the assay. To quantify the absolute abundance of each unique TCRbeta CDR3 rearrangement, sequence reads were collapsed and filtered. For each sample, productive Simpson clonality was calculated as the square root of Simpson's diversity index over productive rearrangements. The table comes from immuneACCESS by way of TCRdb, which keeps in-frame sequences with V and J called. Part of the clones is missing from these tables; in studies checked, under half for an unresolved V gene and the rest for unknown reasons. Clone size and V and J calls were adopted from that table, with D and trimming inferred from the DNA. The sample table lists fewer than 350,000 clones, 89% of them with a count of one. The ten largest clones represent 4.5% to 6.5% of the sample.

In the prospective study, participants were 18 to 89 years old, resided in approximately 22 geographic areas of the United States, and were enrolled through a virtual design. In the prospective study, participants were assigned to cohorts based on the clinical history participants reported in a screening survey and a study questionnaire. For ImmuneRACE Cohort 3, a participant was defined as recovered based on two consecutive negative NP/OP PCR tests, clearance by a healthcare professional, or resolution of symptoms. In the prospective study, mobile phlebotomists collected whole blood, serum and a nasopharyngeal or oropharyngeal swab from each participant. Prospective study participants could optionally give additional blood draws and questionnaires over an approximately 2-month period. Blood samples from the prospective study were shipped frozen or at room temperature prior to DNA extraction.

The sample was PBMCs or T cells enriched from blood (not recorded which). The rearranged chain carries TRBV5-1 and TRBJ2-1; TRBD2 aligns with 10 central bases. The sequence was obtained from a man aged 60 to 69 who had recovered from COVID-19. DNA sequence: TGCGCCAGCAGCCAAAGGACTAGCGGCTACAATGAGCAGTTCTTC. This translates into CASSQRTSGYNEQFF.